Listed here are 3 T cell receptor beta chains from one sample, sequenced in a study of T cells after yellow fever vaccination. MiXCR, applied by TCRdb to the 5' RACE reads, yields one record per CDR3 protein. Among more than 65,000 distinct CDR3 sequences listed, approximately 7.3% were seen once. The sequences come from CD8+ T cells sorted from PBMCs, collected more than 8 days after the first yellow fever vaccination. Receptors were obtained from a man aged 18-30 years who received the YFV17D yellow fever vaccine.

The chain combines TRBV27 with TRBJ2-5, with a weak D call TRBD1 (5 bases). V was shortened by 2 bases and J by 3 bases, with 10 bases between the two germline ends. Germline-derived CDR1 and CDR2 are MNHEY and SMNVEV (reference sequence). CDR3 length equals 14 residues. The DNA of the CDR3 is TGTGCCAGCAGTTTACCAGGGTTGAAAGAGACCCAGTACTTC. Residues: CASSLPGLKETQYF.

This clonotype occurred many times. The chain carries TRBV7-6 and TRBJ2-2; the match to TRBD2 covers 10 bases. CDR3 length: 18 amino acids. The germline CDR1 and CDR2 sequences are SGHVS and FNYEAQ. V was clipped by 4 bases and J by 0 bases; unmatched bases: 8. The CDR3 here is CASSSLAGGITNTGELFF. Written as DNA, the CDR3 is TGTGCCAGCAGCTCCTTAGCGGGGGGTATCACGAACACCGGGGAGCTGTTTTTT.

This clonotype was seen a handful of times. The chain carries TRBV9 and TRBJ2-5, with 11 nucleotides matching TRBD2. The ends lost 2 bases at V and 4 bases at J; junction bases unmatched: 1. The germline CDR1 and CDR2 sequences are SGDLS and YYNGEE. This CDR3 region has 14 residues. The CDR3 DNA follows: TGTGCCAGCAGCGTTAGCGGGGGGGGAGAGACCCAGTACTTC. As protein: CASSVSGGGETQYF. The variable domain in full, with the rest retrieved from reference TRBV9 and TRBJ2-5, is DSGVTQTPKHLITATGQRVTLRCSPRSGDLSVYWYQQSLDQGLQFLIQYYNGEERAKGNILERFSAQQFPDLHSELNLSSLELGDSALYFCASSVSGGGETQYFGPGTRLLVL.